Each of the 14 T cell receptor beta chains below was sequenced from the same sample in a study of blood T cell repertoires in COVID-19. Sequenced by immunoSEQ multiplex PCR; TCRdb stores in-frame clones only, minus some. The repertoire holds approximately 300,000 clones, about 90% seen once, with around 5.8% in the top ten. Sequenced sample: peripheral blood. These receptors originate from a woman between 45 and 65 years old with COVID-19, enrolled during active disease.

The V gene is TRBV24-1, the J gene TRBJ2-7, with 9 bases identical to TRBD1. Germline V gene data show CDR1 as KGHDR and CDR2 as SFDVKD. Germline trimming cut 1 base from V and 5 bases from J; bases unmatched to any gene: 2. This CDR3 has 14 residues. CDR3 loop: CATSDFGTGNEQYF. The DNA of the CDR3 is TGTGCCACCAGTGATTTCGGGACAGGGAACGAGCAGTACTTC.

V is TRBV6-5 and J is TRBJ2-2, with D tentatively TRBD2 (5 bases). Germline CDR1 reads MNHEY; CDR2 reads SVGAGI. The CDR3 is 15 amino acids. The V end was cut by 5 bases, the J end by 8 bases, with 18 bases between. The CDR3 protein is CASSNADLRRGELFF. Written as DNA, the CDR3 is TGTGCCAGCAGTAATGCGGACCTAAGGAGGGGGGAGCTGTTTTTT.

This clone occurred a few times. J is TRBJ1-4 and V is TRBV2; no reliable D call. Trimming removed 10 bases from V and 1 base from J, with 16 bases in between. Germline CDR1 SNHLY, CDR2 FYNNEI. There are 15 residues in the CDR3. CDR3 region: CATKPMGGTNEKLFF. Written as DNA, the CDR3 is TGTGCCACAAAGCCCATGGGAGGAACTAATGAAAAACTGTTTTTT.

V gene TRBV3-1 (or the pseudogene TRBV3-2) combines with J gene TRBJ1-2; 9 bases align to TRBD1. Per germline, CDR1 LGHDT and CDR2 YNNKEL (reference sequence). This CDR3 spans 15 amino acids. With 1 base clipped from V and 0 bases from J, the junction kept 0 bases outside the gene matches. The CDR3 loop reads CASSQGTGANYGYTF. Here the CDR3 DNA reads TGTGCCAGCAGCCAAGGGACAGGGGCTAACTATGGCTACACCTTC.

The chain joins TRBV7-2 to TRBJ1-5; perhaps TRBD1 as D (5 bases). CDR1 is SGHTA, CDR2 FQGNSA, per germline. This CDR3 contains 15 residues. Deletions cut 5 bases from V and 5 bases from J, with 16 bases between. CDR3 sequence (DNA): TGTGCCAGCAGCAACGCCCGGGGGAAAGATCAGCCCCAGCATTTT. Protein sequence: CASSNARGKDQPQHF.

V and J are TRBV7-9 and TRBJ2-3, with D unclear. The V and J ends lost 2 bases and 0 bases respectively, with 6 bases between them. The CDR3 has 14 residues. Germline V gene data show CDR1 as SEHNR and CDR2 as FQNEAQ (reference sequence). The CDR3 reads CASSLSQSTDTQYF. The DNA for the CDR3 is TGTGCCAGCAGCTTAAGCCAAAGCACAGATACGCAGTATTTT.

The J gene is TRBJ1-1, the V gene TRBV14; 9 positions agree with TRBD1. J lost 6 bases, V lost 4 bases, and 12 bases had no gene match. The length of the CDR3 is 16 residues. Germline lookup yields CDR1 SGHDN and CDR2 FVKESK. CDR3 sequence: CASSRERTGARAEAFF. The CDR3, as DNA: TGTGCCAGCAGCCGGGAAAGGACAGGGGCCCGCGCTGAAGCTTTCTTT.

V and J are TRBV18 and TRBJ2-7, with TRBD1 identical over 9 bases. This CDR3 is 13 amino acids long. Germline loops: CDR1 KGHSH, CDR2 LQKENI. V lost 3 bases and J lost 7; bases outside the gene matches: 4. Here the CDR3 reads CASSPRTGEEQYF. The DNA of the CDR3 is TGTGCCAGCTCACCCCGGACAGGGGAAGAGCAGTACTTC.

V is TRBV21-1 and J is TRBJ2-3; the table gives TRBD2 as D, unverified against the DNA. TRBV21-1 corresponds to a pseudogene. This CDR3 has 18 residues. The CDR3 reads CASSIVSGVGGRGDTQYF. CDR3 in DNA: TGTGCCAGCAGCATCGTGAGTGGAGTCGGGGGTCGGGGAGATACGCAGTATTTT.

This chain uses TRBV28 with TRBJ1-5; the D is unclear. The CDR3 runs 14 residues. Germline V gene lookup returns CDR1 MDHEN and CDR2 SYDVKM. The germline V and J ends were trimmed by 7 bases and 2 bases, with 12 bases remaining between them. CDR3 DNA: TGTGCCAGCACGGGGTTCTCTGGCAATCAGCCCCAGCATTTT. Its translation: CASTGFSGNQPQHF.

J is TRBJ2-1 and V is TRBV30, with TRBD2 identical over 11 bases. The CDR3 is 13 residues long. V trimming: 5 bases; J trimming: 9 bases; junction bases outside the gene matches: 6. The germline CDR1 and CDR2 sequences are GTSNPN and SVGIG (reference sequence). The CDR3 here is CAWGTSGGGEQFF. DNA for the CDR3: TGTGCCTGGGGGACTAGCGGAGGGGGTGAGCAGTTCTTC.

This chain joins TRBV3-1 (or the pseudogene TRBV3-2) and TRBJ2-3; TRBD2 agrees at 7 bases. The CDR3 has 16 residues. The germline gives CDR1 LGHDT, CDR2 YNNKEL (reference sequence). The trim removed 4 bases at V and 0 bases at J, leaving 7 bases unmatched. CDR3 amino acids: CASSLGRGTSTDTQYF. CDR3 coding DNA: TGTGCCAGCAGCCTAGGGAGGGGTACCAGCACAGATACGCAGTATTTT.

J is TRBJ2-7 and V is TRBV6-6; TRBD1 agrees at 9 bases. The germline CDR1 and CDR2 sequences are MNHNY and SVGAGI (reference sequence). The trim removed 0 bases at V and 3 bases at J, leaving 6 bases unmatched. The CDR3 contains 16 residues. The CDR3 DNA reads as TGTGCCAGCAGTTACTCGCCGGGACAGGGAGGCTACGAGCAGTACTTC. It encodes CASSYSPGQGGYEQYF.

The V call is TRBV18, the J call TRBJ2-3, with TRBD1 matching 9 bases. Trimming removed 3 bases from V and 7 bases from J; junction bases left unmatched: 14. The CDR3 runs to 17 residues. Germline V gene sequence: CDR1 KGHSH, CDR2 LQKENI. The CDR3 DNA reads TGTGCCAGCTCACCCCAGGGCACAGGGGGCGCATCAAATACGCAGTATTTT. Its protein product is CASSPQGTGGASNTQYF.